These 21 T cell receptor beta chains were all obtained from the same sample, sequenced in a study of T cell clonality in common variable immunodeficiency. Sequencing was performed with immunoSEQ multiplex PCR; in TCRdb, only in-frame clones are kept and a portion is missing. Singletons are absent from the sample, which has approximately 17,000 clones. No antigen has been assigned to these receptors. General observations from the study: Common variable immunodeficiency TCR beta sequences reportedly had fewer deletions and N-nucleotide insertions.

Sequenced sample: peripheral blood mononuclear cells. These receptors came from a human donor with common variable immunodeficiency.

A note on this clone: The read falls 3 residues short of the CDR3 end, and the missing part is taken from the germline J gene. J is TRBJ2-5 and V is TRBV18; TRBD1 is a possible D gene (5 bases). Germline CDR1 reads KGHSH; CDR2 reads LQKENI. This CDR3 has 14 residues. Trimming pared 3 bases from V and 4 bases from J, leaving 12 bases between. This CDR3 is CASSPPGNRETQYF. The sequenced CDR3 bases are TGTGCCAGCTCACCCCCAGGGAATCGAGAGACC.

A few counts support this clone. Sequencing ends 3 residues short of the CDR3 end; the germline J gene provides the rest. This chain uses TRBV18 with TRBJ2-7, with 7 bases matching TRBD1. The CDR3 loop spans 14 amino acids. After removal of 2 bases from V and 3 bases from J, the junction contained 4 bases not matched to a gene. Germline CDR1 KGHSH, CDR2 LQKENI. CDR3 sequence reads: CASSPVTGFYEQYF. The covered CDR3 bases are TGTGCCAGCTCACCAGTGACAGGGTTCTACGAG.

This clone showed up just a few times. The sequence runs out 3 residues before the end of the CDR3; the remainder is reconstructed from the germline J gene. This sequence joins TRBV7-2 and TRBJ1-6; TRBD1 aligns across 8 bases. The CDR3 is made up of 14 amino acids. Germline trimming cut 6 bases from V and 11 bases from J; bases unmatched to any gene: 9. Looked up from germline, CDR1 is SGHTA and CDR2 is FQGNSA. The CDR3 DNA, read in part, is TGTGCCAGCAGGTTAACTCAGACAGGGGCACCC. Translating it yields CASRLTQTGAP. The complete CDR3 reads CASRLTQTGAPLHF.

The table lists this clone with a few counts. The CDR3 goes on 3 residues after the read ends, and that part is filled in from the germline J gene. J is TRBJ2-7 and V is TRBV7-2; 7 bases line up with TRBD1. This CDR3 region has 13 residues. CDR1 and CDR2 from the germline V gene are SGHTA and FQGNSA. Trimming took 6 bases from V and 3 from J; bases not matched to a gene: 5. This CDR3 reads CASRSQGHYEQYF. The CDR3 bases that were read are TGTGCCAGCAGGTCACAGGGGCACTACGAG.

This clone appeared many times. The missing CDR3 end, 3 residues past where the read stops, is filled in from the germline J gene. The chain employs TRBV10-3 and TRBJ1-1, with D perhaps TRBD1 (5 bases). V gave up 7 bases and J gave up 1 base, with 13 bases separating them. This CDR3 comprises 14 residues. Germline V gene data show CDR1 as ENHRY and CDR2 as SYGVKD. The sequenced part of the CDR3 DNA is TGTGCCATCATGGAAGGGGCCTGGAACACTGAA. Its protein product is CAIMEGAWNTE. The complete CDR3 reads CAIMEGAWNTEAFF.

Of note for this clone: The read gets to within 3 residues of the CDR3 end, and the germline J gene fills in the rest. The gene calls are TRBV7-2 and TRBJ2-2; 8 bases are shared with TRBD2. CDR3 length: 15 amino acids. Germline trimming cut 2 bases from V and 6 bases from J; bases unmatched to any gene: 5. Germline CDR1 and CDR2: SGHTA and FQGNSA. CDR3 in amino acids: CASSLNQRGPGELFF. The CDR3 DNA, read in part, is TGTGCCAGCAGCTTAAATCAGCGGGGGCCCGGGGAG.

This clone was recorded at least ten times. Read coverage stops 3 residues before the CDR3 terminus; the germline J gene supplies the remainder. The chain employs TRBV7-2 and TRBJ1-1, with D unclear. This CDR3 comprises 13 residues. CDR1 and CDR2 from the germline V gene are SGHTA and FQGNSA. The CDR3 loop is CASSLSHYGEAFF. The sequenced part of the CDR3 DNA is TGTGCCAGCAGCTTGTCCCACTACGGGGAA.

CDR3 sequence reads: CASEASGTETQYF. The part of the CDR3 DNA that was read is TGTGCCAGCGAGGCTAGCGGGACAGAGACC. V and J are TRBV6-2 or TRBV6-3 and TRBJ2-5; 9 positions agree with TRBD2. The read ends 3 residues early relative to the CDR3; the germline J gene fills the gap. The germline CDR1 and CDR2 sequences are MNHEY and SVGEGT. With V trimmed by 8 bases and J by 4 bases, 5 bases remained unmatched. The length of the CDR3 is 13 residues.

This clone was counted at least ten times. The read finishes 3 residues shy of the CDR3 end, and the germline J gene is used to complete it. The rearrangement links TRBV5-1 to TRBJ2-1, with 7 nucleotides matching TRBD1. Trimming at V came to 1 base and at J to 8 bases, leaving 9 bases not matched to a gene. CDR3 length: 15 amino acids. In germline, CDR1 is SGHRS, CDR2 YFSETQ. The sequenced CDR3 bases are TGCGCCAGCAGCTTGCAAGGGGGCGCGATCTATGAG. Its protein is CASSLQGGAIYE. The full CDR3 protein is CASSLQGGAIYEQFF.

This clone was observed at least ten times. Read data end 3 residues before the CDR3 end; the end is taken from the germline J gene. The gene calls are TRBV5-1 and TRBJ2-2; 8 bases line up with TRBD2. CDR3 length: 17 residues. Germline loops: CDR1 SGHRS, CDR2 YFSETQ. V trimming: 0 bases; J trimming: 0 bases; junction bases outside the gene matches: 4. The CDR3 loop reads CASSLGLAGSNTGELFF. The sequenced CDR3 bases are TGCGCCAGCAGCTTGGGGCTAGCGGGTTCGAACACCGGGGAG.

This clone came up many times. The sequenced CDR3 bases are TGTGCCAGCAGCTTGGGACAGGGGGCCGATACG. This encodes CASSLGQGADT. The whole CDR3 sequence reads CASSLGQGADTQYF. The chain recombines TRBV5-6 with TRBJ2-3; 10 nucleotides align to TRBD1. The read falls 3 residues short of the CDR3 end, and the missing part is taken from the germline J gene. CDR3 length: 14 amino acids. Germline values: CDR1 SGHDT, CDR2 YYEEEE. With V trimmed by 0 bases and J by 6 bases, 1 base remained unmatched. Full variable domain (missing parts from reference TRBV5-6 and TRBJ2-3): DAGVTQSPTHLIKTRGQQVTLRCSPKSGHDTVSWYQQALGQGPQFIFQYYEEEERQRGNFPDRFSGHQFPNYSSELNVNALLLGDSALYLCASSLGQGADTQYFGPGTRLTVL.

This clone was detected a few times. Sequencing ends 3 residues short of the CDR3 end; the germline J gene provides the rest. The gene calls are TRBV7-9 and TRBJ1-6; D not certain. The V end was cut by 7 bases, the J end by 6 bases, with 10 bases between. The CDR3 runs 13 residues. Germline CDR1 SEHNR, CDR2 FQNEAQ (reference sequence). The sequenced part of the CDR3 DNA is TGTGCCAGCACGGGTCTCCCTAATTCACCC. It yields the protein CASTGLPNSP. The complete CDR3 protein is CASTGLPNSPLHF.

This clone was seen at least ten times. The part of the CDR3 DNA that was read is TGCGCCACCGGACAGCCGAATTCACCC. It codes for CATGQPNSP. The CDR3 in its entirety is CATGQPNSPLHF. The chain joins TRBV10-1 to TRBJ1-6; TRBD1 is a possible D gene (6 bases). The CDR3 end lies 3 residues beyond the end of the read and is filled in from the germline J gene. The CDR3 loop spans 12 amino acids. The germline V gene has CDR1 WNHNN and CDR2 SYGVQD (reference sequence). V was clipped by 10 bases and J by 7 bases, with 11 bases between them.

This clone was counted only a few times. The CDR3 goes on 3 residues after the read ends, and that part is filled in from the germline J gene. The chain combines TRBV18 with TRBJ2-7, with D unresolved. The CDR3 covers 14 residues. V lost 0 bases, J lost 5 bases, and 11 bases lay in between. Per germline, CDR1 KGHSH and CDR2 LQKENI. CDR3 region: CASSPPHSHHEQYF. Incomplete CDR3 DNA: TGTGCCAGCTCACCACCGCACTCTCACCACGAG.

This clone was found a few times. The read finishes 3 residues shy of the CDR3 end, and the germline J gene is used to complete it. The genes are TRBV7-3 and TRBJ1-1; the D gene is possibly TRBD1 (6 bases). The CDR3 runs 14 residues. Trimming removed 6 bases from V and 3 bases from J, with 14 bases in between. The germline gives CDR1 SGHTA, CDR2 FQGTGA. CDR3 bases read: TGTGCCAGCAGACCCCAGGGGCGACACACTGAA. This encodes CASRPQGRHTE. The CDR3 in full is CASRPQGRHTEAFF. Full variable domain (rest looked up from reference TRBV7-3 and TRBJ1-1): GAGVSQTPSNKVTEKGKYVELRCDPISGHTALYWYRQSLGQGPEFLIYFQGTGAADDSGLPNDRFFAVRPEGSVSTLKIQRTERGDSAVYLCASRPQGRHTEAFFGQGTRLTVV.

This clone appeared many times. CDR3 sequence: CASTRGLAGAIDTGELFF. The sequenced part of the CDR3 DNA is TGTGCCAGTACCCGGGGACTAGCGGGGGCCATCGACACCGGGGAG. The rearrangement uses TRBV19 and TRBJ2-2; 14 nucleotides match TRBD2. The CDR3 end falls 3 residues outside the read, so it is completed with the germline J gene. Germline V gene lookup returns CDR1 LNHDA and CDR2 SQIVND (reference sequence). This CDR3 spans 18 amino acids. The J segment lost 3 bases and the V segment lost 7 bases, leaving 10 bases of the junction unmatched.

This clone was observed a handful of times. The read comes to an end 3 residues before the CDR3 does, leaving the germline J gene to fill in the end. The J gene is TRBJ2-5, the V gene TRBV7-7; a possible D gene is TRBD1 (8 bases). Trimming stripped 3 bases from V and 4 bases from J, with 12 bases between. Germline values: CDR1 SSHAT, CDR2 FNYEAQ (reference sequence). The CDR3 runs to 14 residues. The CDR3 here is CASSLTGEGETQYF. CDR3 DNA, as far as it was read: TGTGCCAGCAGCTTGACAGGGGAGGGAGAGACC. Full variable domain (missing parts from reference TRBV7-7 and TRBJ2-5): GAGVSQSPRYKVTKRGQDVTLRCDPISSHATLYWYQQALGQGPEFLTYFNYEAQPDKSGLPSDRFSAERPEGSISTLTIQRTEQRDSAMYRCASSLTGEGETQYFGPGTRLLVL.

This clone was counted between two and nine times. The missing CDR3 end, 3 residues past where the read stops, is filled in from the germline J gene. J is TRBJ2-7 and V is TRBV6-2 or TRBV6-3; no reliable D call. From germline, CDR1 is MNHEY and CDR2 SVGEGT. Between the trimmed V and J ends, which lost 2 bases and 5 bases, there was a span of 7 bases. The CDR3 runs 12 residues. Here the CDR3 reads CASSYTGNEQYF. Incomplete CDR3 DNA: TGTGCCAGCAGTTACACCGGTAACGAG.

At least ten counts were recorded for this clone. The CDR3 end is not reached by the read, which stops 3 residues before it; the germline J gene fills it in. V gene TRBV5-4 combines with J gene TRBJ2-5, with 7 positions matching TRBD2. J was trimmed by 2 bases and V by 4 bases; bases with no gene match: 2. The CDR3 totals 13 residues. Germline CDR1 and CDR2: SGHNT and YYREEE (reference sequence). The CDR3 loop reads CASSLSGQETQYF. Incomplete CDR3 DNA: TGTGCCAGCAGCCTTAGCGGGCAAGAGACC.

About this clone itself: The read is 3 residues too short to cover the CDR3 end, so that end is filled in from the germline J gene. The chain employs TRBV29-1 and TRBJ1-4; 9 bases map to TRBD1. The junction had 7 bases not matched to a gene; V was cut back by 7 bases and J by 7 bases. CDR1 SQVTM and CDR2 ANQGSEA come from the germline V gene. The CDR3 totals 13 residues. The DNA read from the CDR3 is TGCAGCGCAGGACAGGGGAACATTGAAAAA. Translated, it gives CSAGQGNIEK. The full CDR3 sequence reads CSAGQGNIEKLFF.

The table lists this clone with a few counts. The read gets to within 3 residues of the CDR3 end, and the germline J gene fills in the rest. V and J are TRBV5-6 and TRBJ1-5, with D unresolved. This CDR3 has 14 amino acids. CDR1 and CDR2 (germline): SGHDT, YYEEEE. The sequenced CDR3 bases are TGTGCCAGCAGCTTGGGGTTAGCGGGAGATCCC. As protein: CASSLGLAGDP. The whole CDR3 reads CASSLGLAGDPQHF.